Sequencing of this T cell receptor (beta chain) was carried out in a study of cytomegalovirus exposure and HLA in healthy donors listed by TCRdb under 2017. Broadly, across the study: The 666 repertoires of the first cohort and the approximately 110 validation repertoires were produced on the same platform, according to a later analysis. The study aimed to test whether signatures of past pathogen exposure could be identified by cataloging public T cell receptors. Along with the 666-subject first cohort, a separate validation cohort of more than 90 different subjects was used. The study combined high-throughput TCR immunosequencing, statistical association of individual TCRs with disease status, and machine learning to predict cytomegalovirus infection status. Broad study findings and their caveats: In vitro tests confirmed that a few of the cytomegalovirus-associated TCR beta chains recognize cytomegalovirus antigens. The validation cohort had no HLA typing available for a later analysis, so co-occurrence within that cohort was assessed over all 120 or so repertoires. Most TCR sequences were observed very rarely across donors, whereas some public TCRs were present in many individuals. The classifier was reported to diagnose cytomegalovirus status with high specificity and sensitivity in both the original and validation cohorts. The study gave a list of 150 to 200 TCR beta chains associated with cytomegalovirus. Of the cluster scores, approximately 95% were above 0 in a later analysis, which found that TCRs clustered in the first cohort also tended to co-occur in the 130 or so validation repertoires. The authors suggested that the approach could potentially be generalized to other disease states and immunological phenotypes.

There are 14 amino acids in the CDR3, from cysteine to phenylalanine inclusive. Solely the CDR3 DNA is kept, with 42 bases framed from the first base. According to the germline V gene, CDR1 reads SGDLS and CDR2 reads YYNGEE. V is trimmed back by 2 bases and J by 2 bases, and the junction contains 2 bases that no gene match accounts for. Points on this clone: This receptor's antigen is unknown. No much larger clone is present one base from it, and per-base qualities are unavailable.

The donors were included in the validation cohort of 120 subjects, a group kept apart from the roughly 670-subject first cohort. The library was built by means of the immunoSEQ multiplex PCR assay. The authors processed their data as follows. A statistical classification framework was built to diagnose cytomegalovirus status from the catalog of TCR beta chain sequences. Not all clones reach the TCRdb copy of this immuneACCESS table, which keeps in-frame sequences only. Checked studies attribute under half of the gap to unresolved V genes and leave the rest unexplained. V and J calls and clone size are those listed in that table; D and trimming were worked out from the DNA. The sample table lists about 160,000 clones, roughly 91% of them with a count of one. The biggest ten clones account for under 3% of the sample.

Recombination linked TRBV9 to TRBJ2-7, with 9 junctional bases fitting TRBD2. This clonotype was obtained from a man aged 18 to 30 in good health and CMV-seronegative. Input material: PBMCs. The CDR3 protein: CASSVASGTYEQYF. The nucleotide sequence reads as follows: TGTGCCAGCAGCGTCGCTAGCGGGACCTACGAGCAGTACTTC.